One TCR beta chain is described in this entry. As yet, its antigen is unknown. This entry comes from a study of T cell responses to AZD1222 COVID-19 vaccine. Points from the study as a whole: The study sampled repertoires only after the peak T cell response.

The table came from immunoSEQ multiplex PCR; TCRdb's copy has only in-frame clones and leaves some out. Seen here are approximately 190,000 clones, under 95% observed once, and the top ten hold around 1%. The CDR3 consists of 13 residues. The germline V gene has CDR1 SNHLY and CDR2 FYNNEI. V lost 5 bases to trimming and J lost 2 bases, with 7 bases between them. This rearrangement joins TRBV2 to TRBJ1-5; D might be TRBD1 (5 bases). The sample consisted of peripheral blood, taken 28 days after the second AZD1222 dose. This clonotype was sampled from an adult who received the AZD1222 COVID-19 vaccine. The CDR3 nucleotides are TGTGCCAGCAGTACACAGGGCAATCAGCCCCAGCATTTT. Translated: CASSTQGNQPQHF.